This T cell receptor (beta chain) came from a study of T cell repertoires in ileal Crohn's disease. TCRB immunosequencing input was roughly 500 nanograms of biopsy DNA per sample. Here immunoSEQ multiplex PCR was the method, and the copy in TCRdb shows in-frame clones only, minus some. The data contain about 7,400 clones, approximately 74% of them singletons. The sample's time point: neoterminal ileum biopsy at postoperative endoscopy, about 6 months after surgery. The germline CDR1 and CDR2 sequences are SGHRS and YFSETQ. Trimming cost V 4 bases and J 8 bases; bases outside gene matches: 3. This CDR3 is built from 12 residues.

This clonotype originated in an adult with Crohn's disease. The chain couples TRBV5-1 to TRBJ1-1, with TRBD1 matching over 9 bases. The sequencing sample was made of ileal tissue. CDR3 sequence: CASSGGQGEAFF. DNA for the CDR3: TGCGCCAGCAGCGGTGGACAGGGGGAAGCTTTCTTT.